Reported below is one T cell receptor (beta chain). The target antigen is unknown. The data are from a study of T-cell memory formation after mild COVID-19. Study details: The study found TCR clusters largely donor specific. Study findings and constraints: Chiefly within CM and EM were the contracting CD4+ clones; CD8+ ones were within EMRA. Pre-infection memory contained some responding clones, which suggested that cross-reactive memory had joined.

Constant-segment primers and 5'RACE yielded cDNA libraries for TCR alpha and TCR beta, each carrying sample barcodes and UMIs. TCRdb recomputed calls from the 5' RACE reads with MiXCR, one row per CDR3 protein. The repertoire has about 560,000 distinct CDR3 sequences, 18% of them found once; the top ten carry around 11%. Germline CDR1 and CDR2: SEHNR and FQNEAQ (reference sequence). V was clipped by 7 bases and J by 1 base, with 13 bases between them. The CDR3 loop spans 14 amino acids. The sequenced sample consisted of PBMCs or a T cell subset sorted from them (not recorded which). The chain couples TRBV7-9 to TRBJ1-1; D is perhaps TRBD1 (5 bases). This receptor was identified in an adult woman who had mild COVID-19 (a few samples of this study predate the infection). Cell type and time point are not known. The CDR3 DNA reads TGTGCCAGCACCCTCGGGGGGAAGAACACTGAAGCTTTCTTT. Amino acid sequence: CASTLGGKNTEAFF.